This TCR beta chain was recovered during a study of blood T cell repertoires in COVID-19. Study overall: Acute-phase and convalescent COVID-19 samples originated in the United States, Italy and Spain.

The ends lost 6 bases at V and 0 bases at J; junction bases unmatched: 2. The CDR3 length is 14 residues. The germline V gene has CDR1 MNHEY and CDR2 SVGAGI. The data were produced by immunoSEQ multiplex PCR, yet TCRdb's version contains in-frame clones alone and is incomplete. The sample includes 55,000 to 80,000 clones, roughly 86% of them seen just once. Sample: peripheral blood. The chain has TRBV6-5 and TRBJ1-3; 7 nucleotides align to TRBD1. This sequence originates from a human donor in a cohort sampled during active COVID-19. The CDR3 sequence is CASSRQGSGNTIYF. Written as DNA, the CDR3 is TGTGCCAGCAGCCGACAGGGCTCTGGAAACACCATATATTTT.